A single T cell receptor beta chain is shown here with its context. Its antigen is unidentified. These data belong to a study of cytomegalovirus exposure and HLA in healthy donors. The CDR3 consists of 13 residues. Trimming cost V 5 bases and J 7 bases, with 14 bases left between them. Per germline, CDR1 MNHEY and CDR2 SMNVEV (reference sequence). General observations from the study: One later analysis, an examination of the roughly 130 validation repertoires, found that first-cohort TCR clusters tended to co-occur in them. It was confirmed in vitro that three of the CMV-associated chains were specific for CMV antigens. The study put under 200 TCR beta chains on its list as cytomegalovirus-associated.

Data came from immunoSEQ multiplex PCR; TCRdb stores just in-frame clones and leaves some out. The repertoire holds about 110,000 clones, with roughly 87% as singletons. The sequence was collected from a woman younger than 35 in good health and CMV-seronegative. Sequenced sample: PBMCs. This sequence joins TRBV27 and TRBJ1-1; perhaps TRBD1 as D (5 bases). CDR3 amino acids: CASSPGGWSEAFF. The CDR3 DNA follows: TGTGCCAGCAGTCCGGGGGGGTGGAGTGAAGCTTTCTTT.